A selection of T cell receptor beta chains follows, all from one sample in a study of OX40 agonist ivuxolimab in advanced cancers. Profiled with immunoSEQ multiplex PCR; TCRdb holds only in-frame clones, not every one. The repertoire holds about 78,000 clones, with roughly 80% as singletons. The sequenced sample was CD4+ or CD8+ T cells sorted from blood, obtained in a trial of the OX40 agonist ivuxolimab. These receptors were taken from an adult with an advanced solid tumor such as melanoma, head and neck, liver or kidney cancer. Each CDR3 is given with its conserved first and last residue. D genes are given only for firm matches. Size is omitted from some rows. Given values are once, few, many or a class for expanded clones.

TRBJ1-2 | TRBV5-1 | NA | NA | CASTMERDSDGYTF | TGCGCCAGCACCATGGAACGAGACAGCGATGGCTACACCTTC
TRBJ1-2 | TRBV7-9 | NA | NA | CASSPFPGARYTF | TGTGCCAGCAGCCCCTTCCCAGGGGCGCGCTACACCTTC
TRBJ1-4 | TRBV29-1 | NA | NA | CSVEQGLGKLFF | TGCAGCGTTGAACAGGGATTGGGGAAACTGTTTTTT
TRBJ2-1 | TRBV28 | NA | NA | CASRAWGEQFF | TGTGCCAGCAGGGCCTGGGGTGAGCAGTTCTTC
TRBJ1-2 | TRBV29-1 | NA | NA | CSVRLDSHYGYTF | TGCAGCGTTCGGCTTGACAGCCACTATGGCTACACCTTC
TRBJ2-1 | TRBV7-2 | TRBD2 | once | CASSFLGREVSVF | TGTGCCAGCAGCTTCCTTGGTCGGGAGGTTTCTGTCTTC
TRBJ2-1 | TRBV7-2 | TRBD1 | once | CASSLLNPGQGRNEQFF | TGTGCCAGCAGTTTATTAAACCCGGGACAGGGTCGCAATGAGCAGTTCTTC
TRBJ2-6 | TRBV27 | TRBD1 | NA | CASRRTGTSGANVLTF | TGTGCCAGCAGACGGACAGGGACGTCTGGGGCCAACGTCCTGACTTTC
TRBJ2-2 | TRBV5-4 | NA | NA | CASSLGTSTGELFF | TGTGCCAGCAGCTTGGGGACCTCGACCGGGGAGCTGTTTTTT
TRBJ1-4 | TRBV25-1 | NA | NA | CASSIQGKLFF | TGTGCCAGCAGTATACAGGGAAAACTGTTTTTT
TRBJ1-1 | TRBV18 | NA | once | CASSPSTGRNTEAFF | TGTGCCAGCTCACCTTCTACAGGGAGGAACACTGAAGCTTTCTTT
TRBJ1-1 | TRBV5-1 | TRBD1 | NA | CASSLTGGLTEAFF | TGCGCCAGCAGCTTGACAGGGGGCCTCACTGAAGCTTTCTTT
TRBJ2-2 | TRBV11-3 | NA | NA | CASSWGPELFF | TGTGCCAGCAGCTGGGGACCCGAGCTGTTTTTT
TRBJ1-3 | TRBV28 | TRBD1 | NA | CASSTTLQPGQGNTIYF | TGTGCCAGCAGCACAACCCTCCAACCGGGACAGGGAAACACCATATATTTT
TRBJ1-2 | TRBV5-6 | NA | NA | CASVRRLLNYGYTF | TGTGCCAGCGTCAGACGGCTACTCAACTATGGCTACACCTTC
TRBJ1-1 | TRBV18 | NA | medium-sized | CASSPPMGGNTEAFF | TGTGCCAGCTCACCACCGATGGGAGGGAACACTGAAGCTTTCTTT
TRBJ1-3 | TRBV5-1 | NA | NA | CASKMTSSGNTIYF | TGCGCCAGTAAGATGACTAGCTCTGGAAACACCATATATTTT
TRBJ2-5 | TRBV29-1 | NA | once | CSVARRGELQETQYF | TGCAGCGTTGCCCGAAGGGGGGAACTTCAAGAGACCCAGTACTTC
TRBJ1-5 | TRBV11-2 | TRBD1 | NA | CASSLKGAPNQPQHF | TGTGCCAGCAGCTTAAAGGGGGCGCCAAATCAGCCCCAGCATTTT
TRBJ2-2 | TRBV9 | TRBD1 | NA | CASHSGQGAAGELFF | TGTGCCAGCCATTCGGGACAGGGGGCCGCCGGGGAGCTGTTTTTT
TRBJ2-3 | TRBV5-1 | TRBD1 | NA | CASSTTGADTQYF | TGCGCCAGCAGTACGACAGGGGCAGATACGCAGTATTTT
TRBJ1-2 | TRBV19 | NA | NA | CASKSRDGTSNGYTF | TGTGCCAGTAAATCAAGGGACGGCACCTCAAATGGCTACACCTTC
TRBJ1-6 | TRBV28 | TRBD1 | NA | CASSLRDRGSPLHF | TGTGCCAGCAGTCTCCGGGACAGGGGTTCACCCCTCCACTTT
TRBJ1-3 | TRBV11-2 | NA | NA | CASSLAGPGPGNTIYF | TGTGCCAGCAGCTTAGCGGGACCAGGACCTGGAAACACCATATATTTT
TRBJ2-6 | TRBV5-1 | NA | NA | CASSEGHLSSGANVLTF | TGCGCCAGCAGCGAGGGACACCTCTCCTCTGGGGCCAACGTCCTGACTTTC
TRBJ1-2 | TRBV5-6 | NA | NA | CASSLQVGVANYGYTF | TGTGCCAGCAGCTTGCAAGTCGGGGTAGCAAACTATGGCTACACCTTC
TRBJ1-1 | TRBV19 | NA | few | CASSQPFMNTEAFF | TGTGCCAGTAGTCAGCCTTTCATGAACACTGAAGCTTTCTTT
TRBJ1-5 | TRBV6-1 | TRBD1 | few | CASRKDRGQPQHF | TGTGCCAGCAGAAAAGACAGGGGACAGCCCCAGCATTTT
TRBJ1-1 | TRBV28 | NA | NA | CASILGGFNTEAFF | TGTGCCAGCATCCTAGGCGGATTCAACACTGAAGCTTTCTTT
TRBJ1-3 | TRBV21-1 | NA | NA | CASSTRTASSGNTIYF | TGTGCCAGCAGCACCCGGACAGCGAGCTCTGGAAACACCATATATTTT
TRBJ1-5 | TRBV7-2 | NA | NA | CASSLGSNNQPQHF | TGTGCCAGCAGCTTAGGGTCAAATAATCAGCCCCAGCATTTT
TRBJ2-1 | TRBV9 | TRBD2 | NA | CASSPTSGKYNEQFF | TGTGCCAGCAGCCCAACTAGCGGAAAATACAATGAGCAGTTCTTC
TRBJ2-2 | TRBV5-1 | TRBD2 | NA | CASSLSTSGKTGELFF | TGCGCCAGCAGCTTATCTACTAGCGGGAAAACCGGGGAGCTGTTTTTT
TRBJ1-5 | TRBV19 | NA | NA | CASSMWGSNQPQHF | TGTGCCAGTAGTATGTGGGGGAGCAATCAGCCCCAGCATTTT
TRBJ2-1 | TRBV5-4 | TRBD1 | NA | CASSLGQGGYNEQFF | TGTGCCAGCAGCTTGGGACAGGGGGGCTACAATGAGCAGTTCTTC
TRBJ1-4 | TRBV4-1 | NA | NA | CASSRGPVGEKLFF | TGCGCCAGCAGCCGTGGGCCAGTCGGAGAAAAACTGTTTTTT
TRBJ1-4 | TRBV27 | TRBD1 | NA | CASSLSGGGEKLFF | TGTGCCAGCAGTCTCTCAGGGGGCGGGGAAAAACTGTTTTTT
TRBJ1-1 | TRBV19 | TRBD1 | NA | CASSIRGSTEAFF | TGTGCCAGTAGTATCAGGGGGTCCACTGAAGCTTTCTTT
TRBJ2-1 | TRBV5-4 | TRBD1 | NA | CASSQRTGAYNEQFF | TGTGCCAGCAGCCAGCGGACAGGAGCATACAATGAGCAGTTCTTC
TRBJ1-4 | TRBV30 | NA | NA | CAWKGLDEKLFF | TGTGCCTGGAAGGGTCTAGATGAAAAACTGTTTTTT
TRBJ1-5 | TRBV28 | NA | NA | CASRQGRQPQHF | TGTGCCAGCAGGCAGGGCCGGCAGCCCCAGCATTTT
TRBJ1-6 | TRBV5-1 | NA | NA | CASSLAVDSPLHF | TGCGCCAGCAGCTTGGCCGTTGATTCACCCCTCCACTTT
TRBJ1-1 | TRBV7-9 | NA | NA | CASSHSGGLRAFF | TGTGCCAGCAGCCACTCGGGAGGTTTAAGAGCTTTCTTT
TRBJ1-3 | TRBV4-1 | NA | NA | CASSQSVASPSGNTIYF | TGCGCCAGCAGCCAAAGCGTAGCATCCCCCTCTGGAAACACCATATATTTT
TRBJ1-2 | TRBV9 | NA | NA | CASSPVGASNYGYTF | TGTGCCAGCAGCCCAGTGGGGGCATCGAACTATGGCTACACCTTC
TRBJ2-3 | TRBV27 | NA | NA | CASSFRAVPVDTQYF | TGTGCCAGCAGTTTCCGCGCGGTCCCGGTAGATACGCAGTATTTT
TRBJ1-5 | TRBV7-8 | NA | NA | CASSIRRRGGWPQHF | TGTGCCAGCAGCATACGGAGAAGAGGTGGTTGGCCCCAGCATTTT
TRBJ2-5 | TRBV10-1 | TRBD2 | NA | CASTNGAAGVPETQYF | TGCGCCAGCACCAATGGTGCAGCGGGAGTTCCAGAGACCCAGTACTTC
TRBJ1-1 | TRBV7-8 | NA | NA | CASSLAETANTEAFF | TGTGCCAGCAGCTTAGCGGAGACAGCGAACACTGAAGCTTTCTTT